The present TCR beta chain was sequenced within a study of cytomegalovirus exposure and HLA in healthy donors (TCRdb year 2017). For context, the study as a whole: According to an earlier analysis of 587 of the donors, 150 million to 200 million T cells yielded roughly 110 million unique TCR beta sequences and 276 Gb of sequence data. An early release that covered 500 to 800 HLA-typed donors contained approximately 300 gigabases of sequencing data and some 87 million unique TCR sequences. Of the 300 to 500 genotyped donors, approximately 80% were placed in the genetic ancestry cluster associated with self-reported Caucasian donors. The aim of the study was to test whether cataloging public T cell receptors could identify signatures of past pathogen exposure. The study profiled the T cell repertoires of about 640 subjects by immunosequencing and related them to cytomegalovirus serostatus. In addition to the first cohort of 666 subjects, a separate validation cohort of over 90 different subjects was used. To predict cytomegalovirus infection status, the study combined high-throughput TCR immunosequencing, statistical association of individual TCRs with disease status, and machine learning. In a later analysis, previously published TCR beta repertoires from roughly 710 donors were re-analyzed and high-resolution HLA genotyping was added so that TCR occurrence patterns could be studied. Rather than using new phenotypic data, the later analysis identified candidate immune exposures from TCR beta sequences and from how often those sequences occurred across donors. In an earlier analysis of roughly 600 of the donors, high-throughput TCR beta sequencing was used to judge whether each TCR beta V gene segment behaved as functional or pseudogenic. Alongside the repertoire data, information on donor age, sex, ethnicity and CMV serostatus was compiled. In a later genetic analysis, genome-wide SNP genotypes for about 65% of the roughly 670 donors were used, and that subset was treated as a discovery cohort. Every discovery cohort repertoire had been produced on one sequencing platform. HLA typing included class I and class II loci at four-digit resolution. The number of typed donors differed by locus: about 629-630 for A, B, C, DRB1 and DQB1; approximately 530 for DQA1; approximately 610 for DPA1; and around 450 for DPB1. Roughly five DR-DQ haplotypes were handled as single units for association and clustering because linkage in the cohort was strong. Across approximately 420 genotyped donors of the cohort, an average of roughly 250,000 unique TCR beta nucleotide sequences per donor were sequenced, and 15% to 20% of those sequences were non-productive.

The cohort consisted of hundreds of healthy bone marrow donors. At the time of sampling, all cohort members were nominally healthy, though unrecorded immune exposures were likely present. The donor tested CMV seropositive, placing the donor among the 250 to 350 seropositive members of the cohort. Every donor gave a peripheral blood sample, and the peripheral blood mononuclear cells from that sample were used for TCR beta sequencing. The Qiagen DNeasy Blood Extraction Kit was used to extract genomic DNA from the blood cell samples. A distance of 14 bases separates the germline ends of V and J, which lose 8 bases and 1 base respectively. The CDR3 runs 14 residues from the cysteine to the phenylalanine. The kept DNA is CDR3 alone, 42 bases in frame from the first base. CDR1 and CDR2 are read off the germline V gene (reference sequence) as MNHNY and SVGAGI. Library preparation was by the immunoSEQ multiplex PCR assay. The multiplex PCR relied on a mix of 60 forward primers for TCR Vbeta segments and 13 reverse primers for TCR Jbeta segments. A multiplex PCR assay on genomic DNA amplified the CDR3 region of rearranged TCR beta genes. The amplified TCR beta libraries were sequenced on the Illumina HiSeq System as 87-base-pair reads. The original pipeline was this. A later analysis tallied around 87 million unique TCR beta chains across the 666 repertoires, and approximately 12 million of those chains were shared by two or more donors. Raw reads were error-corrected and collapsed into unique sequences with a nearest-neighbor algorithm that merged closely related sequences to remove PCR and sequencing errors. CDR3 sequences were aligned to IMGT reference sequences to assign V, D and J gene segments. For a sequence to be retained, at least a six-nucleotide match to both a V gene segment and a J gene segment was required. A rearrangement counted as productive if the CDR3 had no stop codons and remained in frame with V and J, and every other rearrangement counted as non-productive. Following IMGT convention, CDR3 was defined as the stretch from the second conserved V-encoded cysteine to the conserved J-encoded phenylalanine. The earlier analysis of roughly 590 of the donors excluded any sequence lacking an unambiguous match to a single V gene segment. An earlier analysis of 587 of the donors called V segments functional above 56.7% productive rearrangements and segregating when the between-donor standard deviation exceeded 5%. To diagnose cytomegalovirus status from the catalog of TCR beta chain sequences, a statistical classification framework was built. A later analysis assigned V and J genes by comparing TCR nucleotide sequences with IMGT/GENE-DB human TR gene sequences. In a later analysis, CDR3 sequences and most-parsimonious VDJ recombination scenarios were assigned using the TCRdist pipeline. In a later analysis, each TCR beta chain was defined by its CDR3 amino acid sequence together with its V-gene family, and reads lacking a unique V-gene family were excluded. As a way to deal with suspected cross-contamination and a sequencing artifact, a later analysis dropped over 550 nucleotide sequences that were highly shared and had low generation probability. For each public chain, a later analysis derived a clonal expansion index from normalized ranks of inferred template counts within each repertoire. Generation probabilities in a later analysis came from a VDJ recombination model fitted to out-of-frame rearrangements, and those results were checked against IGoR. In a later analysis, TCR-TCR, TCR-HLA and TCR-CMV co-occurrence was scored with hypergeometric tests, and a repertoire-size bias correction was applied to TCR pairs. To estimate false discovery rates, a later analysis permuted the HLA or CMV assignments 20 times. In a later analysis, co-occurring TCRs were grouped using DBSCAN, with TCRdist sequence similarity added in when clustering inside HLA-allele-positive subsets. Repertoires with fewer than 30,000 or more than 120,000 public chains were left out of co-occurrence clustering, as were about 5 repertoires with anomalous nucleotide sharing. In its TCRdb copy, this immuneACCESS table keeps in-frame sequences only and misses some clones. Where compared with another copy, unresolved V genes explain less than half of these, and the others have no known cause. The V and J calls and clone size are taken from that table; D and trimming were inferred from the DNA. This sample gives nearly 200,000 clones in total; 75% to 80% of them show up just once. 2% to 2.5% of the sample comes from the top ten.

The research as a whole found: Because HLA typing was missing for some donors at each locus, association tests included only the typed subset. A further reported finding was that TCR beta sequences accurately predicted the HLA-A and HLA-B alleles for most subjects in the first cohort. According to a later genetic analysis, donors in an Asian-associated ancestry cluster had fewer N-insertions in productive TCRs than the approximately 650-donor mean. Most TCR sequences were observed very rarely across donors, whereas some public TCRs were present in many individuals. CMV serostatus was the only immune exposure information available for the cohort. V-gene and J-gene trimming of TCR beta chains was associated with a missense DCLRE1C variant in a later genetic analysis, and the association was replicated in an independent cohort. Cytomegalovirus status was reported to be diagnosed by the classifier with high specificity and sensitivity in both the original and validation cohorts. In a later analysis, TCR association rates were found to vary across HLA loci, with the most associated TCRs seen for DRB1 alleles and the fewest for HLA-C alleles. The earlier analysis of nearly 600 of the donors excluded 15 to 20 rarely observed V segments, including chromosome 9 orphons, because counts were too low. Strong co-occurrence of HLA alleles, especially DR and DQ, made assigning TCR associations to individual alleles difficult. The presence/absence analyses assumed that sequencing depth was roughly uniform across donors, and that assumption may not be true. A later analysis reported that several top co-occurrence clusters appeared linked to parvovirus B19, influenza, CMV and Epstein-Barr virus. According to the authors, the approach could potentially be generalized to other disease states and immunological phenotypes. A later analysis found that most CMV-associated TCR beta chains appeared HLA-restricted, with HLA associations seemingly driven largely by CMV exposure. Correlated functional status among segregating V segments might be attributable to linkage disequilibrium, but an unknown experimental factor could not be ruled out. The study listed approximately 160 TCR beta chains as associated with cytomegalovirus. In a later analysis, HLA-associated TCR beta chains showed more clonal expansion and lower generation probabilities than non-associated chains that were equally common. The sequencing pipeline was judged likely to have produced a cluster of highly shared sequence variants as a technical artifact. In an earlier analysis of 587 of the donors, most TCR beta V segments appeared in productive rearrangements about 87% or about 30% of the time, broadly matching IMGT annotations. Because the 87-base-pair reads could not distinguish some IMGT-functional V segments, including TRBV6-2 and TRBV6-3, those segments were excluded. At a false discovery rate of 0.05, a later analysis linked 16,951 TCR beta sequences to specific HLA alleles. Three of the identified cytomegalovirus-associated TCR beta chains were confirmed in vitro to be specific for cytomegalovirus antigens. This cohort had only TCR beta chains sequenced, and the lack of alpha or paired-chain data limited which features could be detected.

Details on this clone: This clone's antigen is unknown. There are no base qualities to consult, and no much larger clone falls within one base.

The clonotype was recovered from a woman aged 25 to 39 in good health and CMV-seropositive. What was sequenced was PBMCs. In this chain, TRBV6-6 is recombined with TRBJ1-1; TRBD1 is a possible D gene, resting on 5 matching bases. The CDR3 has the sequence CASGRDSPNTEAFF. The sequenced DNA: TGTGCCAGCGGACGAGACAGCCCGAACACTGAAGCTTTCTTT.